The text below deals with one T cell receptor (beta chain). The antigen it recognizes is unknown. No per-base quality is available; no much larger clone lies one base away. Sequenced using an Illumina NovaSeq 6000. TCRalpha and TCRbeta cDNA libraries were built by 5'RACE with constant-segment primers, adding sample barcodes and unique molecular identifiers. RNA was extracted from every sample with Trizol reagent. Library amplification was performed in two PCR steps, and a second sample barcode and Illumina TruSeq adapters were introduced in the second step. Libraries were sequenced on an Illumina NovaSeq with 2 x 150 bp paired-end reads. The paper's processing steps were these. The reads were demultiplexed and collapsed into UMI-guided consensus sequences using migec v1.2.7. Using mixcr v2.1.11, UMI consensuses were aligned to TRA and TRB V and J templates and then assembled into clonotypes. A clonotype was counted as expanded or contracted only when both edgeR and NoisET called the clonotype significant, with the noise models trained on biological replicates. For edgeR calls, a false discovery rate-adjusted p below 0.01 and a log2 fold-change threshold of 1 were applied. As an exploratory analysis of dynamics, max-normalized trajectories of the 1000 most abundant clonotypes were examined by PCA with hierarchical clustering. Separately sequenced CD4+ and CD8+ repertoires were used to assign the CD4 or CD8 phenotype of responding clones. TCRdb ran its own pipeline on the public reads, namely fastp trimming at Q25 and MiXCR clone calling, and kept in-frame beta chains. Every CDR3 protein is listed once, alongside the most common genes and DNA of its rows. Clone size and V and J calls follow TCRdb, not the original study. The sample table contains about 350,000 distinct CDR3 sequences; only one count was recorded for roughly 13% of them. The ten largest clones add up to about 20% of the sample.

At the junction V is shortened by 7 bases and J by 7 bases, with 16 bases in between. Via the germline V gene, CDR1 is SQVTM and CDR2 ANQGSEA. The CDR3 covers 12 residues, taking in both the cysteine and the phenylalanine. Left in the record is the CDR3 DNA by itself, 36 bases read in frame from the first base. PBMCs were isolated by Ficoll-Paque density gradient centrifugation. This record comes from a study of T-cell memory formation after mild COVID-19 (dated by TCRdb to the early 2020s). Broadly, across the study: TCR sequence clusters from the two donors were largely donor specific. Two young, previously healthy adult volunteers, one female and one male, were included in the cohort. Longitudinal TCRalpha and TCRbeta repertoire sequencing tracked T-cell clones expanding and contracting after mild COVID-19 in two donors.

The investigation overall reported the following: Balanced CD4/CD8 phenotypes were observed for clones contracting from day 15 to 85, whereas a bias towards CD4+ was observed for a second wave of clones expanding from day 15 to 37. Some responding clones were detected in pre-infection memory, suggesting pre-existing cross-reactive memory T cells joined the SARS-CoV-2 response. SARS-CoV-2 specificity of the second-wave clones peaking on day 37 was not confirmed. Contracting CD4+ clones were located mainly in the CM and EM memory subsets, whereas CD8+ clones were found to be enriched in EMRA. The study included only a couple of mild cases, and larger cohorts that include severe cases with pre-infection samples were judged to be necessary.

Recombination linked TRBV29-1 to TRBJ1-1; TRBD1 is possibly the D segment (6 matching bases). The origin of this receptor is a man aged 18 to 30 who had mild COVID-19 (a few samples of this study predate the infection). The sample titles of this study are shuffled in the database, so cell type and time point are left out; the donor was told from shared clones. Source material: PBMCs or a T cell subset sorted from them (not recorded which). CDR3 loop: CSAPGGRGEAFF. The DNA is TGCAGCGCCCCGGGGGGGCGAGGTGAAGCTTTCTTT.